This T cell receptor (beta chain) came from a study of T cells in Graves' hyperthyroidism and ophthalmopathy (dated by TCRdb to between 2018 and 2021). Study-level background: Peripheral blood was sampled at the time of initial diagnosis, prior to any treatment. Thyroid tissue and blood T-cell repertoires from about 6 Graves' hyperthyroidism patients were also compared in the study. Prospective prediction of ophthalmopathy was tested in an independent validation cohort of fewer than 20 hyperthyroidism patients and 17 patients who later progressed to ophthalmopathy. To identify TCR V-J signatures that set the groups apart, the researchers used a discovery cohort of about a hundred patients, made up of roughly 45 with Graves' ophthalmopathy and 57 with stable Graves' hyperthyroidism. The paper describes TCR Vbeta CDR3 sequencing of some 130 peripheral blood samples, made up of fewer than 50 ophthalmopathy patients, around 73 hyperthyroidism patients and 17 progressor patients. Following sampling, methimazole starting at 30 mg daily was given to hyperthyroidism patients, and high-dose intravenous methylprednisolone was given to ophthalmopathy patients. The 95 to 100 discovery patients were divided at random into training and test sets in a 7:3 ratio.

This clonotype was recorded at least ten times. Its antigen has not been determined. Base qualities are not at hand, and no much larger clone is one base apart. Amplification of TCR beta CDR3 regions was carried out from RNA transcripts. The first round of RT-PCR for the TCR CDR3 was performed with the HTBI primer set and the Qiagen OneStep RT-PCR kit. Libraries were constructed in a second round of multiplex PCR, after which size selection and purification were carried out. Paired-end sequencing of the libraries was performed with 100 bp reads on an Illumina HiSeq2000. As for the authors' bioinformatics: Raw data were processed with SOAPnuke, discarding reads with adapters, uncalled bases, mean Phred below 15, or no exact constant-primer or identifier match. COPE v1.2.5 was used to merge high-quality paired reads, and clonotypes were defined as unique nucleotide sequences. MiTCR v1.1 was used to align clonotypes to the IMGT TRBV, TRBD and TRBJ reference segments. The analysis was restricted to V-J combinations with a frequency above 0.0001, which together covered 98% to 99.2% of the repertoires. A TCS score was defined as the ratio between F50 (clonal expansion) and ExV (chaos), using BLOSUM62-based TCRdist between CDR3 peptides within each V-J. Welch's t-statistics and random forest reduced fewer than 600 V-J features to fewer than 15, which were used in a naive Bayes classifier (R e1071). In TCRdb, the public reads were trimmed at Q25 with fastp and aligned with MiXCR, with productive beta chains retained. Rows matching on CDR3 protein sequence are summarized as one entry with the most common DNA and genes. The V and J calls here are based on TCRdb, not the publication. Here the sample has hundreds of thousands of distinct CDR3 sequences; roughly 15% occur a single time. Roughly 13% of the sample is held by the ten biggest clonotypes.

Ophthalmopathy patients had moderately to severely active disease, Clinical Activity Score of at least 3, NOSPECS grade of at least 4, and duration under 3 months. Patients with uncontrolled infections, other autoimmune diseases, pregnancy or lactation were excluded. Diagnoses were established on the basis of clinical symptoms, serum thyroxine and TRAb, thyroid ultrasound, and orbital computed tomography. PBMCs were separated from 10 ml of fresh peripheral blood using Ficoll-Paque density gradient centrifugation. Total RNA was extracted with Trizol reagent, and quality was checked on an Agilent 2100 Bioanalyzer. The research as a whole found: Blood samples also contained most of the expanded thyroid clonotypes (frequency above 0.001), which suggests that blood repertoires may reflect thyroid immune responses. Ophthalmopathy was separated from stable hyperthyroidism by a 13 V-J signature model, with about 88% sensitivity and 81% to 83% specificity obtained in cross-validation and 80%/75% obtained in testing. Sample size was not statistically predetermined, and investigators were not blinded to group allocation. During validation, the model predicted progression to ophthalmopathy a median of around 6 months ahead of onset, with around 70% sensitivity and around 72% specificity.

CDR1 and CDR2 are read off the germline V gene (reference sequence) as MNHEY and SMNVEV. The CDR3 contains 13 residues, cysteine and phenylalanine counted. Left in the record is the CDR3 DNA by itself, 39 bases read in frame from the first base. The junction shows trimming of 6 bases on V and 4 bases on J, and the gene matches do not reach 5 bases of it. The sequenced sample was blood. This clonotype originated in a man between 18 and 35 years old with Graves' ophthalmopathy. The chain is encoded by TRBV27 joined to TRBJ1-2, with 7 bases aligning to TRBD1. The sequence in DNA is TGTGCCAGCAGCTCCGGGACAGCCTATGGCTACACCTTC. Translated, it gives CASSSGTAYGYTF.